The clone carrying this T cell receptor beta chain appeared many times. The antigen remains unidentified. This specimen belongs to a study of CD8+CD57+ T cells in acquired aplastic anemia. In the study overall: DNA recovered from sorted CD4+ and CD8+ cells had a mean of about 3.5 ug. General observations from the study: Patients and controls shared under 35 CD8+ CDR3 sequences, which appeared highly expressed in patients and within their immunodominant clones.

The CDR3 consists of 14 residues. Per germline, CDR1 DFQATT and CDR2 SNEGSKA (reference sequence). The V and J ends lost 5 bases and 5 bases, in that order; junction bases with no gene match: 7. CDR3 and TCR beta VDJ profiling relied on genomic DNA as the template. TCRdb ran MiXCR on the reads and lists one entry per CDR3 protein. The sample records hundreds of thousands of distinct CDR3 sequences, approximately 70% being singletons. The rearrangement uses TRBV20-1 and TRBJ2-3, with 10 bases lining up with TRBD1. The source material was sorted CD4+, CD8+, or CD8+CD57+ T cells (not recorded which) from PBMCs. The clonotype was recovered from a human donor in good health, serving as a control. DNA for the CDR3: TGCAGTGCTGGGGGACAGGGGTCCATAGATACGCAGTATTTT. This codes for CSAGGQGSIDTQYF.